Detailed here is one T cell receptor (beta chain). The sample originates from a study of blood T cell repertoires in COVID-19. Study in general: Samples taken during acute and convalescent COVID-19 were collected in the United States, Italy and Spain. In each case, the material was cDNA or gDNA derived from T cells, B-cell-depleted T cells, or PBMCs.

The V end lost 5 bases, the J end lost 4 bases, and 11 bases lay between the germline ends. Germline V gene lookup returns CDR1 MNHEY and CDR2 SMNVEV (reference sequence). The CDR3 consists of 13 residues. Under the authors' procedure: The authors estimated nucleated cell counts from reference gene primer amplification. The data were produced by immunoSEQ multiplex PCR, yet TCRdb's version contains in-frame clones alone and is incomplete. That table is the source of V, J and clone size, and D and trimming were worked out from the DNA. The table records 13,000 or so clones, under 95% of them present only once.

What was sequenced was peripheral blood. The genes are TRBV27 and TRBJ1-2; D remains unclear. The TCR was taken from a human donor in a cohort sampled during active COVID-19. In DNA form, the CDR3 reads TGTGCCAGCAGTCCAAGTGGCTCCTATGGCTACACCTTC. It codes for CASSPSGSYGYTF.